Included here is one T cell receptor (beta chain) sequence, with context. The antigen remains undetermined. The CDR3 totals 15 residues. V was cut by 5 bases and J by 6 bases, with 18 bases left in between. Germline values: CDR1 MGHRA, CDR2 YSYEKL. The assay used deep level. Method: immunoSEQ multiplex PCR; TCRdb's copy keeps in-frame clones and lacks some. The data show roughly 1,800,000 clones, with less than 95% seen just once and around 1.2% held by the top ten. This specimen comes from a study of shared clonotypes between healthy human individuals. Study-wide context: Per-donor plates numbered three CD4 naive, three CD4 memory, two CD8 naive and one CD8 memory. Study outcomes and limitations: Around 5% was the fraction of naive CD4 clonotypes found shared across a few donors.

CD45RO negativity and positive selection for CCR7 defined naive CD8 cells, a population that excluded terminally differentiated effector memory CD45RA+ cells. This sequence joins TRBV4-1 and TRBJ2-3; D gene unclear. Sequencing was performed on naive CD8+ T cells sorted from blood. This sequence originates from a man younger than 35 in good health. CDR3 protein: CASSYVASLGDTQYF. In DNA form, the CDR3 reads TGCGCCAGCAGCTACGTAGCCAGCCTTGGGGATACGCAGTATTTT.